These 2 T cell receptor beta chains came from one sample sequenced in a study of CD4 T cells in relation to SARS-CoV-2 and coronaviruses. Unexposed donor CD4+ T cells date from 2011-2018, before the COVID-19 pandemic. The cells were cultured for over eight days before CD4+ T cells were isolated. Their antigens are not known. Assay used: immunoSEQ multiplex PCR; TCRdb lists only in-frame clones, some missing. The table shows tens of thousands of clones, with about 76% occurring only once. Sequencing used CD4+ T cells from PBMCs, cultured in vitro. These TCRs come from a human donor in good health.

The rearrangement links TRBV5-4 to TRBJ1-1, with TRBD1 identical over 8 bases. CDR3 length equals 17 residues. CDR1 SGHNT and CDR2 YYREEE come from the germline V gene (reference sequence). The junction had 7 bases not matched to a gene; V was cut back by 0 bases and J by 0 bases. The CDR3 sequence: CASSLVGGRGLNTEAFF. Written as DNA, the CDR3 is TGTGCCAGCAGCTTGGTGGGTGGCAGGGGGCTGAACACTGAAGCTTTCTTT.

This clone was detected only a few times. V and J are TRBV5-4 and TRBJ1-1; possibly TRBD1 for D (5 bases). The V gene lost 3 bases and the J gene lost 3 bases, with 9 bases spanning the gap. CDR3 length equals 13 residues. CDR1 is SGHNT, CDR2 YYREEE, per germline (reference sequence). This chain's CDR3 is CASSSTEYTEAFF. Here the CDR3 DNA reads TGTGCCAGCAGCTCGACAGAGTACACTGAAGCTTTCTTT.